What follows are 25 T cell receptor beta chains derived from one specimen sequenced in a study of graft-versus-host responses after intestinal transplantation. Assay: immunoSEQ multiplex PCR; the TCRdb copy retains only in-frame clones and omits some. The data show under 150,000 clones, approximately 95% seen once. These receptors have no known antigen. Here the sequenced sample was unstimulated CD8+ T cells sorted from spleen or lymph node cells, taken before intestinal transplant. The source is a human donor who received an intestinal transplant.

In its sample, this clone was seen once. This chain connects TRBV5-1 to TRBJ2-1; D gene ambiguous. Germline assignment: CDR1 SGHRS and CDR2 YFSETQ. Trimming left V 4 bases short and J 2 bases short, with 16 bases between. The CDR3 extends over 16 amino acids. The CDR3 coding sequence is TGCGCCAGCAGCCCTCCCAGATCCCCCCCCTACAATGAGCAGTTCTTC. Translation gives CASSPPRSPPYNEQFF.

The chain recombines TRBV28 with TRBJ2-3; 10 nucleotides line up with TRBD2. Germline V lookup: CDR1 MDHEN, CDR2 SYDVKM. V lost 5 bases, J lost 3 bases, and 8 bases stayed unmatched. This CDR3 contains 16 residues. The CDR3, as DNA: TGTGCCAGCAGTCTAAATCCGGGACTAGCGACAGATACGCAGTATTTT. It is translated as CASSLNPGLATDTQYF.

This clone was found once. The chain combines TRBV2 with TRBJ1-1; TRBD1 matches 10 bases. The CDR3 has 14 residues. Germline V gene sequence: CDR1 SNHLY, CDR2 FYNNEI. V lost 7 bases and J lost 1; bases outside the gene matches: 3. CDR3 in amino acids: CASMGQGSNTEAFF. The CDR3 DNA is TGTGCCAGCATGGGACAGGGGTCGAACACTGAAGCTTTCTTT.

The chain links TRBV6-4 to TRBJ2-1; D call uncertain. CDR1 is MRHNA and CDR2 is SNTAGT in the germline V gene. The CDR3 runs to 14 residues. V shed 3 bases and J shed 6 bases, with 12 bases lying between them. This CDR3 is CASSETLLGNEQFF. The DNA of the CDR3 is TGTGCCAGCAGTGAAACTCTACTGGGCAATGAGCAGTTCTTC.

This chain uses TRBV27 with TRBJ2-7; perhaps TRBD2 as D (6 bases). The CDR3 extends over 13 amino acids. Deletions cut 5 bases from V and 5 bases from J, with 13 bases between. Germline V gives CDR1 MNHEY, CDR2 SMNVEV (reference sequence). CDR3 residues: CASSLTGVNEQYF. CDR3 nucleotides: TGTGCCAGCAGTCTAACGGGAGTTAACGAGCAGTACTTC.

The chain carries TRBV6-4 and TRBJ2-7, with TRBD2 matching over 16 bases. V trimming: 6 bases; J trimming: 3 bases; junction bases outside the gene matches: 8. Germline V gene sequence: CDR1 MRHNA, CDR2 SNTAGT. The CDR3 runs to 17 residues. The CDR3 coding sequence is TGTGCCAGCAGCGCCGGGACTAGCGGGAGGGTAAGCTACGAGCAGTACTTC. Protein sequence: CASSAGTSGRVSYEQYF.

The chain recombines TRBV28 with TRBJ2-7, with D possibly being TRBD1 or TRBD2 (6 bases each). The CDR3 has 12 residues. V lost 9 bases and J lost 2, with 11 bases in between. CDR1 MDHEN and CDR2 SYDVKM come from the germline V gene. Written as DNA, the CDR3 is TGTGCCAGTAGGGGGGATGCCTACGAGCAGTACTTC. It encodes CASRGDAYEQYF.

This sequence joins TRBV10-1 and TRBJ2-1; D is uncertain. The germline gives CDR1 WNHNN, CDR2 SYGVQD (reference sequence). The V and J ends lost 2 bases and 7 bases respectively, with 3 bases between them. This CDR3 contains 11 residues. The DNA for the CDR3 is TGCGCCAGCAGTGAGGGTAATGAGCAGTTCTTC. This gives the protein CASSEGNEQFF.

This chain's CDR3 is CASSVAPSGDYEQYF. CDR3 DNA: TGTGCCAGCAGCGTAGCCCCTAGCGGAGACTACGAGCAGTACTTC. The chain couples TRBV9 to TRBJ2-7; TRBD2 matches at 7 bases. The CDR3 contains 15 residues. Per the germline V gene, CDR1 is SGDLS and CDR2 is YYNGEE. Unmatched junction bases numbered 6, after V lost 0 bases and J lost 3 bases.

This clone was observed once. At the DNA level, this CDR3 is encoded by other sequences in the same sample as well. This rearrangement joins TRBV28 to TRBJ1-1; D remains unclear. CDR1 is MDHEN and CDR2 is SYDVKM in the germline V gene. V lost 3 bases to trimming and J lost 1 base, with 6 bases between them. CDR3 size: 13 residues. The CDR3 bases are TGTGCCAGCAGTTTGGAAGAGAACACTGAAGCTTTCTTT. Amino acid sequence: CASSLEENTEAFF.

The chain uses TRBV4-2 and TRBJ2-7, with TRBD1 matching over 9 bases. The CDR3 spans 15 residues. Per the germline V gene, CDR1 is LGHNA and CDR2 is YNFKEQ. V lost 1 base to trimming and J lost 5 bases; unmatched junction nucleotides: 6. The CDR3 nucleotides read TGTGCCAGCAGCCAAGGGACAGGGGTAGGTCACGAGCAGTACTTC. Translation gives CASSQGTGVGHEQYF.

The CDR3 protein is CASNQEGNNEQFF. In nucleotides, the CDR3 is TGTGCCAGCAATCAGGAAGGGAACAATGAGCAGTTCTTC. The chain joins TRBV2 to TRBJ2-1; D not certain. Germline V gives CDR1 SNHLY, CDR2 FYNNEI. CDR3 length: 13 residues. V was trimmed by 7 bases and J by 5 bases, leaving 12 bases between them.

The sample holds a few counts of this clone. The gene calls are TRBV19 and TRBJ1-5; D not certain. The CDR3 totals 16 residues. Germline V gene sequence: CDR1 LNHDA, CDR2 SQIVND (reference sequence). V lost 1 base, J lost 0 bases, and 10 bases lay in between. The CDR3 loop is CASSIAEEYSNQPQHF. The CDR3 nucleotides are TGTGCCAGTAGTATAGCGGAGGAGTATAGCAATCAGCCCCAGCATTTT. Combining the CDR3 with reference TRBV19 and TRBJ1-5 gives the whole variable domain DGGITQSPKYLFRKEGQNVTLSCEQNLNHDAMYWYRQDPGQGLRLIYYSQIVNDFQKGDIAEGYSVSREKKESFPLTVTSAQKNPTAFYLCASSIAEEYSNQPQHFGDGTRLSIL.

CDR3 region: CASSAPDGQDNEQFF. CDR3 nucleotides: TGTGCCAGCAGCGCCCCAGACGGACAGGACAATGAGCAGTTCTTC. The chain links TRBV9 to TRBJ2-1, with 7 nucleotides matching TRBD1. Germline CDR1 SGDLS, CDR2 YYNGEE. The CDR3 is 15 amino acids. The junction had 8 bases not matched to a gene; V was cut back by 3 bases and J by 5 bases. The whole variable domain, remainder taken from reference TRBV9 and TRBJ2-1, is DSGVTQTPKHLITATGQRVTLRCSPRSGDLSVYWYQQSLDQGLQFLIQYYNGEERAKGNILERFSAQQFPDLHSELNLSSLELGDSALYFCASSAPDGQDNEQFFGPGTRLTVL.

The genes are TRBV7-2 and TRBJ1-2; D is ambiguous. The germline V gene has CDR1 SGHTA and CDR2 FQGNSA. V was trimmed by 5 bases and J by 2 bases, leaving 12 bases between them. The CDR3 runs 14 residues. CDR3 region: CASSPWTDNYGYTF. The DNA for the CDR3 is TGTGCCAGCAGCCCATGGACTGACAACTATGGCTACACCTTC.

This clone is deemed medium-sized. The rearrangement joins TRBV2 to TRBJ2-1; 11 bases map to TRBD2. CDR1 SNHLY and CDR2 FYNNEI come from the germline V gene. The length of the CDR3 is 15 residues. The V and J ends lost 4 bases and 7 bases, in that order; junction bases with no gene match: 6. The CDR3 reads CASSVKTSGINEQFF. The CDR3 DNA is TGTGCCAGCAGTGTTAAGACTAGCGGGATTAATGAGCAGTTCTTC.

The chain joins TRBV7-3 to TRBJ2-1; 7 bases are a match to TRBD2. CDR3 length: 18 amino acids. Trimming removed 1 base from V and 8 bases from J; junction bases left unmatched: 17. CDR1 is SGHTA, CDR2 FQGTGA, per germline. Here the CDR3 reads CASSLKGRGLVAGDEQFF. CDR3 nucleotide sequence: TGTGCCAGCAGCTTAAAAGGCCGCGGACTAGTCGCTGGGGATGAGCAGTTCTTC.

The V gene is TRBV5-4, the J gene TRBJ2-7; 10 nucleotides line up with TRBD1. CDR1 is SGHNT and CDR2 is YYREEE in the germline V gene (reference sequence). The CDR3 loop spans 14 amino acids. J gave up 6 bases and V 4 bases, and 7 bases lay outside the gene matches. The CDR3 DNA sequence: TGTGCCAGCAGCACGACAGGGGGCGACGCCGAGCAGTACTTC. Encoded protein: CASSTTGGDAEQYF.

The rearrangement joins TRBV14 to TRBJ1-1; D not resolved. Trimming took off 1 base at V and 5 bases at J, with 14 bases between the two ends. From germline, CDR1 is SGHDN and CDR2 FVKESK. CDR3 length: 15 amino acids. CDR3 DNA sequence: TGTGCCAGCAGCCAAGTGTGGGGAAGGGAAACTGAAGCTTTCTTT. Protein product: CASSQVWGRETEAFF.

The chain uses TRBV27 and TRBJ2-2; D not certain. Germline V gives CDR1 MNHEY, CDR2 SMNVEV (reference sequence). CDR3 length: 12 residues. The V end lost 5 bases, the J end lost 6 bases, and 7 bases lay between the germline ends. The CDR3 region has the DNA TGTGCCAGCAGTCTACGATCCGGGGAGCTGTTTTTT. Amino acid sequence: CASSLRSGELFF.

The rearrangement links TRBV5-6 to TRBJ2-1; 8 bases align to TRBD2. Germline lookup yields CDR1 SGHDT and CDR2 YYEEEE. The CDR3 totals 14 residues. V lost 0 bases and J lost 8; bases outside the gene matches: 4. CDR3 residues: CASSLGTSIDEQFF. CDR3 DNA: TGTGCCAGCAGCTTGGGGACTAGCATCGATGAGCAGTTCTTC.

CDR3 nucleotide sequence: TGTGCCAGCATAGGGGGGCCATTCACTGAAGCTTTCTTT. Its translation: CASIGGPFTEAFF. V is TRBV7-9 and J is TRBJ1-1, with a tentative D call TRBD1 (6 bases). This CDR3 spans 13 amino acids. In germline, CDR1 is SEHNR, CDR2 FQNEAQ (reference sequence). Trimming cost V 7 bases and J 4 bases, with 13 bases left between them.

The rearrangement joins TRBV11-2 to TRBJ2-5; TRBD2 aligns across 7 bases. Per germline, CDR1 SGHAT and CDR2 FQNNGV. CDR3 length equals 17 residues. V lost 0 bases and J lost 2; bases outside the gene matches: 9. The CDR3 here is CASSLELLRGLQETQYF. The CDR3 nucleotides are TGTGCCAGCAGCTTAGAGTTGTTGCGGGGACTACAAGAGACCCAGTACTTC.

The chain is built from TRBV29-1 and TRBJ2-1; 10 nucleotides align to TRBD2. V trimming: 4 bases; J trimming: 9 bases; junction bases outside the gene matches: 6. Germline V lookup: CDR1 SQVTM, CDR2 ANQGSEA. The CDR3 is 13 amino acids. The CDR3 protein is CSVVASGSTEQFF. DNA of the CDR3: TGCAGCGTTGTAGCTAGCGGGAGTACTGAGCAGTTCTTC.

In this sample, this clone turned up once. Other DNA sequences in the same sample also yield this CDR3. The CDR3 DNA sequence: TGTGCCAGCAGCGTGGGAGCCGGGGGAGATACGCAGTATTTT. This translates into CASSVGAGGDTQYF. V is TRBV9 and J is TRBJ2-3; D may be TRBD2 (6 bases). The CDR3 consists of 14 residues. Germline values: CDR1 SGDLS, CDR2 YYNGEE. The V and J ends lost 2 bases and 5 bases respectively, with 12 bases between them.